The source of this T cell receptor beta chain is a study of cytomegalovirus exposure and HLA in healthy donors. Study-wide points: Serostatus for CMV was the only available immune exposure information.

With 60 Vbeta and 13 Jbeta primers, the PCR was carried out. Here immunoSEQ multiplex PCR was the method, and the copy in TCRdb shows in-frame clones only, minus some. The table records over 100,000 clones, around 78% of them present only once. The CDR3 extends over 14 amino acids. The J segment lost 1 base and the V segment lost 6 bases, leaving 7 bases of the junction unmatched. The germline V gene has CDR1 SGHRS and CDR2 YFSETQ. Regarding this clone: As yet, its antigen is unknown.

Sequencing was performed on PBMCs. The clonotype originates from a woman under 40 in good health and CMV-seropositive. The chain joins TRBV5-1 to TRBJ2-7, with 7 bases aligning to TRBD1. The CDR3 sequence: CASTNPGQSYEQYF. In DNA form, the CDR3 reads TGCGCCAGCACCAACCCGGGACAGTCCTACGAGCAGTACTTC.